This T cell receptor (beta chain) was identified in a study of blood T cell repertoires in COVID-19. Study-level information: Specimens from acute and convalescent COVID-19 originated in the United States, Italy and Spain.

Authors' processing steps: Estimation of nucleated cell counts was performed using reference gene primer amplification. Only in-frame clones appear in the TCRdb table, and some are missing; sequencing was by immunoSEQ multiplex PCR. That table is the source of V, J and clone size, and D and trimming were worked out from the DNA. The sample records 250,000 to 300,000 clones, approximately 81% being singletons. The CDR3 covers 16 residues. The receptor's source is a woman aged 18-30 years with acute or convalescent COVID-19. Sequencing input: peripheral blood. The chain carries TRBV12-2 and TRBJ2-5; TRBD2 reflects the table's D call only, with no check against the DNA. TRBV12-2 counts as a pseudogene. The CDR3 bases are TGTGCAAGTCGCTTAACACGACTAGCGGCCCAAGAGACCCAGTACTTC. Protein product: CASRLTRLAAQETQYF.